This entry concerns a single T cell receptor (beta chain). What it binds is unknown. Germline CDR1 is SEHNR and CDR2 is FQNEAQ (reference sequence). V shed 5 bases, J shed 2 bases, and the junction held 6 bases outside the gene matches. This CDR3 spans 15 amino acids. These data belong to a study of cytomegalovirus exposure and HLA in healthy donors. On the study more broadly: Falling in the Caucasian-associated ancestry cluster were 80% to 90% of 300 to 500 genotyped donors.

At the time of sampling, donors were nominally healthy, though unrecorded immune exposures were likely. Primers included in the PCR were 60 Vbeta and 13 Jbeta primers. TCRdb's copy holds only in-frame clones and misses some; the assay was immunoSEQ multiplex PCR. The sample contains over 100,000 clones, around 57% of which appear only once. Study-level results: When analyzed later, a missense DCLRE1C variant was found to be linked to TCR beta V- and J-gene trimming.

The V call is TRBV7-9, the J call TRBJ2-5, with 9 bases identical to TRBD2. The TCR comes from a human donor in good health. Specimen: PBMCs. Written as DNA, the CDR3 is TGTGCCAGCAGCACGCTTAGCGGGAGTCAAGAGACCCAGTACTTC. Its translation: CASSTLSGSQETQYF.